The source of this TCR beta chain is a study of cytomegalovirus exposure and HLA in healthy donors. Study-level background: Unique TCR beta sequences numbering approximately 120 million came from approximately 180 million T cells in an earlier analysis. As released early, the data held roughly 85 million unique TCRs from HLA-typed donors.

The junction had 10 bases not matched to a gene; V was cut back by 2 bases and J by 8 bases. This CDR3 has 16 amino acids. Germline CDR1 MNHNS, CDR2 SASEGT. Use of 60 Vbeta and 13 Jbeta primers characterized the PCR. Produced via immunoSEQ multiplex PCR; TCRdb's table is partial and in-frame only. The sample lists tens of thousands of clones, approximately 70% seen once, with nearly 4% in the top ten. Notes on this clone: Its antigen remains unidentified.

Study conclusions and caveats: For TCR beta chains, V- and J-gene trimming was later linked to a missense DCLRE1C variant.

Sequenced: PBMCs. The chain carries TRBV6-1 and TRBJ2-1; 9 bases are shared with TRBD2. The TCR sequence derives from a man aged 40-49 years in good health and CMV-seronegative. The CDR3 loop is CASSEWPAGGSDEQFF. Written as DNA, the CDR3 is TGTGCCAGCAGTGAATGGCCAGCGGGGGGTTCGGATGAGCAGTTCTTC.